This TCR beta chain stems from a study of blood T cell repertoires in COVID-19. The CDR3 sequence is 15 residues long. The V end was cut by 4 bases, the J end by 4 bases, with 14 bases between. Germline-derived CDR1 and CDR2 are ENHRY and SYGVKD. Under the authors' procedure: From reference gene primer amplification, estimates of nucleated cell counts were derived. Repertoires were generated with immunoSEQ multiplex PCR, while TCRdb's copy carries only in-frame clones and drops some. Clone size and V and J calls were adopted from that table, with D and trimming inferred from the DNA. The sample has tens of thousands of clones; about 80% are singletons.

The TCR originated in a human donor in a cohort sampled during active COVID-19. Material for sequencing was peripheral blood. This chain links TRBV10-3 with TRBJ1-5; D call uncertain. The CDR3 is CAISGGARPNQPQHF. CDR3 in DNA: TGTGCCATCAGTGGGGGAGCTCGCCCTAATCAGCCCCAGCATTTT.